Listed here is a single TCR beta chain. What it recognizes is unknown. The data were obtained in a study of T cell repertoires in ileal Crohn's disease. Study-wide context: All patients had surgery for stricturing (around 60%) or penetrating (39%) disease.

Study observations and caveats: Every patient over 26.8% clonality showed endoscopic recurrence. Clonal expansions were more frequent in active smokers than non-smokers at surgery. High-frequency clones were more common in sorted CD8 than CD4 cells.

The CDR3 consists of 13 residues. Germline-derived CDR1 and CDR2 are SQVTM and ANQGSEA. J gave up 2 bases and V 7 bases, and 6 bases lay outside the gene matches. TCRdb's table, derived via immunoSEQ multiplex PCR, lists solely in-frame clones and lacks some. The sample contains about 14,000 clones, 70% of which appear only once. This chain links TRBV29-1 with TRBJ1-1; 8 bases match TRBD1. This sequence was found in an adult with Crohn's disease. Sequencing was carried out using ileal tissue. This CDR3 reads CSAKTGANTEAFF. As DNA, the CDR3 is TGCAGCGCAAAGACAGGGGCTAACACTGAAGCTTTCTTT.